This paragraph covers one T cell receptor (beta chain) sequence. What it binds is not known. The table came from immunoSEQ multiplex PCR; TCRdb's copy has only in-frame clones and leaves some out. This sample has about 68,000 clones, with around 80% found just once. The data derive from a study of T cell responses to AZD1222 COVID-19 vaccine. Study conclusions and caveats: Of spike-specific TCRs, nearly half reportedly target regions left unmutated in variants.

Germline CDR1 and CDR2: GTSNPN and SVGIG (reference sequence). CDR3 length: 14 residues. V gave up 1 base and J gave up 4 bases; unmatched junction bases: 3. Sequencing was performed on peripheral blood, taken on day 0 of AZD1222 vaccination. The origin of this receptor is an adult in good health. The chain employs TRBV30 and TRBJ1-3, with 8 bases fitting TRBD1. CDR3 sequence reads: CAWSGQGAGNTIYF. CDR3 nucleotide sequence: TGTGCCTGGAGTGGTCAGGGGGCAGGAAACACCATATATTTT. The whole variable domain, filled in from reference TRBV30 and TRBJ1-3, reads SQTIHQWPATLVQPVGSPLSLECTVEGTSNPNLYWYRQAAGRGLQLLFYSVGIGQISSEVPQNLSASRPQDRQFILSSKKLLLSDSGFYLCAWSGQGAGNTIYFGEGSWLTVV.